This T cell receptor beta chain was recorded in a study of cytomegalovirus exposure and HLA in healthy donors (dated by TCRdb to 2016 to 2017). A note on the overall study: In an earlier analysis of some 610 of the donors, around 290 Gb of sequence data and 90 million to 130 million unique TCR beta sequences from approximately 180 million T cells were reported. Approximately 310 gigabases of sequencing data and 70 million to 85 million unique TCR sequences were included in an early release covering several hundred HLA-typed donors. Among the roughly 370 genotyped donors, approximately 76% belonged to the genetic ancestry cluster associated with self-reported Caucasian donors. The study was designed to test whether signatures of past pathogen exposure could be identified by cataloging public T cell receptors. The study used immunosequencing to profile the T cell repertoires of 600 to 850 subjects and linked those repertoires to cytomegalovirus serostatus. Besides the first cohort of 666 subjects, a separate validation cohort made up of over a hundred different subjects was used. The study combined high-throughput TCR immunosequencing, statistical association of individual TCRs with disease status, and machine learning to predict cytomegalovirus infection status. To study patterns of TCR occurrence, a later analysis re-analyzed previously published TCR beta repertoires from several hundred donors and added high-resolution HLA genotyping. In the later analysis, no new phenotypic data were used to find candidate immune exposures; instead, reliance was placed on TCR beta sequences and their occurrence across donors. An earlier analysis of 587 of the donors used high-throughput TCR beta sequencing to judge whether each TCR beta V gene segment behaved as functional or pseudogenic. Alongside the repertoire data, information on donor age, sex, ethnicity and CMV serostatus was compiled. A later genetic analysis took genome-wide SNP genotypes for about three fifths of the roughly 670 donors and used that subset as a discovery cohort. Every discovery cohort repertoire had been produced on one sequencing platform. Both class I and class II loci were covered by HLA typing, at four-digit resolution. Typing coverage differed by locus: A, B, C, DRB1 and DQB1 were typed in about 629-640 donors, DQA1 in about 500, DPA1 in nearly 610, and DPB1 in just under 490. Four to six DR-DQ haplotypes were handled as single units for association and clustering, since linkage in the cohort was strong. Across some 400 genotyped donors of the cohort, an average of roughly 200,000 unique TCR beta nucleotide sequences per donor were sequenced, and roughly 18% of those sequences were non-productive.

To prepare the library, the immunoSEQ multiplex PCR assay was applied. For the multiplex PCR, a mixture combining 60 forward primers for TCR Vbeta segments and 13 reverse primers for TCR Jbeta segments was used. Amplification of the CDR3 region of rearranged TCR beta genes was performed with a multiplex PCR assay on genomic DNA. Amplified TCR beta libraries were sequenced as 87-base-pair reads on the Illumina HiSeq System. In the authors' own workflow: A later analysis tallied 80 million to 95 million unique TCR beta chains across the 666 repertoires, and around 10 million of those chains were shared by two or more donors. Raw reads were error-corrected and collapsed into unique sequences with a nearest-neighbor algorithm that merged closely related sequences to remove PCR and sequencing errors. CDR3 sequences were aligned to IMGT reference sequences to assign V, D and J gene segments. For a sequence to be retained, at least a six-nucleotide match to both a V gene segment and a J gene segment was required. A rearrangement was called productive if the CDR3 had no stop codons and remained in frame with V and J, and every other rearrangement was called non-productive. CDR3 was defined by IMGT convention, running from the second conserved V-encoded cysteine to the conserved J-encoded phenylalanine. Sequences without an unambiguous match to a single V gene segment were excluded from the earlier analysis of about 600 of the donors. An earlier analysis of some 610 of the donors called V segments functional above 56.7% productive rearrangements and segregating when the between-donor standard deviation exceeded 5%. To diagnose cytomegalovirus status from the catalog of TCR beta chain sequences, a statistical classification framework was built. A later analysis assigned V and J genes by comparing TCR nucleotide sequences with IMGT/GENE-DB human TR gene sequences. In a later analysis, CDR3 sequences and most-parsimonious VDJ recombination scenarios were assigned using the TCRdist pipeline. In a later analysis, each TCR beta chain was defined by its CDR3 amino acid sequence together with its V-gene family, and reads lacking a unique V-gene family were excluded. A later analysis removed 500 to 650 highly shared, low-generation-probability nucleotide sequences to deal with suspected cross-contamination and a sequencing artifact. In a later analysis, a clonal expansion index was calculated for each public chain from normalized within-repertoire ranks of inferred template counts. Generation probabilities in a later analysis came from a VDJ recombination model fitted to out-of-frame rearrangements, and those results were checked against IGoR. In a later analysis, TCR-TCR, TCR-HLA and TCR-CMV co-occurrence was scored with hypergeometric tests, and a repertoire-size bias correction was applied to TCR pairs. A later analysis estimated false discovery rates by permuting HLA or CMV assignments 20 times. In a later analysis, co-occurring TCRs were grouped using DBSCAN, with TCRdist sequence similarity added in when clustering inside HLA-allele-positive subsets. For co-occurrence clustering, repertoires with fewer than 30,000 or more than 120,000 public chains were excluded, along with four or five repertoires with anomalous nucleotide sharing. TCRdb provides this immuneACCESS table in a form limited to in-frame rearrangements. Some clones are lacking; in checked studies, under half of them reflect an unresolved V gene, and why the rest are absent is not known. V and J calls and clone size are copied from that table; D and trimming were computed from the DNA. The sample table contains roughly 140,000 clones; only one count was recorded for approximately 78% of them. About 6.6% of the sample is held by the ten biggest clonotypes.

This clone was seen more than once but under ten times. The antigen it recognizes is unknown. Base qualities are missing; no much larger clone stands one base away. At the junction V is shortened by 0 bases and J by 3 bases; bases outside the gene matches: 5. Including the terminal cysteine and phenylalanine, the CDR3 comprises 16 residues. Kept here is only the CDR3 DNA, which spans 48 bases and is read in frame from base 1. In the germline V gene, CDR1 corresponds to LGHNA and CDR2 to YNFKEQ. General findings and caveats noted by the study authors: The presence/absence analyses assumed that sequencing depth was roughly uniform across donors, and that assumption may not be true. According to the authors, the approach could potentially be generalized to other disease states and immunological phenotypes. When HLA alleles, especially DR and DQ, strongly co-occurred, TCR associations were difficult to assign to individual alleles. In a later genetic analysis, fewer N-insertions in productive TCRs were reported among donors in an Asian-associated ancestry cluster than the approximately 670-donor mean. The study listed 150 to 200 TCR beta chains as associated with cytomegalovirus. In both the original and validation cohorts, the classifier was reported to diagnose cytomegalovirus status with high specificity and sensitivity. A later genetic analysis associated a missense DCLRE1C variant with V-gene and J-gene trimming of TCR beta chains, and an independent cohort replicated the association. In vitro tests confirmed that a few of the cytomegalovirus-associated TCR beta chains recognize cytomegalovirus antigens. A later analysis found that most CMV-associated TCR beta chains appeared HLA-restricted, with HLA associations seemingly driven largely by CMV exposure. The 87-base-pair reads could not distinguish some IMGT-functional V segments, including TRBV6-2 and TRBV6-3, so those segments were excluded. In a later analysis, TCR association rates were found to vary across HLA loci, with the most associated TCRs seen for DRB1 alleles and the fewest for HLA-C alleles. Immune exposure information for the cohort was limited to CMV serostatus. Most TCR sequences were seen in very few donors, while some public TCRs were found in many individuals. Linkage disequilibrium might explain the correlated functional status among segregating V segments, but an unknown experimental factor could not be excluded. In an earlier analysis of approximately 600 of the donors, most TCR beta V segments were observed in productive rearrangements about 90% or about 30% of the time, broadly matching IMGT annotations. In this cohort, only TCR beta chains were sequenced, and detectable features were limited by the absence of alpha or paired-chain data. A later analysis found that HLA-associated TCR beta chains were more clonally expanded and had lower generation probabilities than equally common non-associated chains. At a false discovery rate of 0.05, a later analysis linked about 16,000 TCR beta sequences to specific HLA alleles. HLA typing was unavailable for some donors at each locus, so association tests used only the typed subset. Because counts were too low, some 17 rarely observed V segments, including chromosome 9 orphons, were excluded from the earlier analysis of 587 of the donors. A cluster of highly shared sequence variants was judged likely to be a technical artifact of the sequencing pipeline. According to a later analysis, parvovirus B19, influenza, CMV and Epstein-Barr virus appeared linked to several top co-occurrence clusters. A further reported finding was that TCR beta sequences accurately predicted the HLA-A and HLA-B alleles for most subjects in the first cohort.

The cohort consisted of approximately 690 healthy bone marrow donors. At the time of sampling, every cohort member was nominally healthy, though immune exposures that went unrecorded were likely present. The donor was CMV seropositive and belonged to the group of over 250 seropositive cohort members. A peripheral blood sample was provided by each donor, and peripheral blood mononuclear cells were used for TCR beta sequencing. The Qiagen DNeasy Blood Extraction Kit was used to extract genomic DNA from the blood cell samples. Sequencing was done on a sample of PBMCs. This receptor chain uses TRBV4-2 and TRBJ2-7; 10 central bases correspond to TRBD2. The sequence came from a woman aged 40 to 55 in good health and CMV-seropositive. The CDR3 here reads CASSQDGTSGNYEQYF. The nucleotide sequence reads TGTGCCAGCAGCCAAGATGGAACTAGCGGGAACTACGAGCAGTACTTC.